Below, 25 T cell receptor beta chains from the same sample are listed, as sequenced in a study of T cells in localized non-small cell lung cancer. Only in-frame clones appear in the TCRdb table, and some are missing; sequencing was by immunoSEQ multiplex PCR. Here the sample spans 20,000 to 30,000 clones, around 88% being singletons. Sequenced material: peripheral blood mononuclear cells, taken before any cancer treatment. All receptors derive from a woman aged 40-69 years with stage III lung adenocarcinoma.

This CDR3 is CSVLGDRAGATEAFF. CDR3 nucleotide sequence: TGCAGCGTCCTAGGAGACAGGGCGGGGGCCACTGAAGCTTTCTTT. V usage is TRBV29-1 and J usage is TRBJ1-1; 7 nucleotides agree with TRBD1. The CDR3 covers 15 residues. Germline loops: CDR1 SQVTM, CDR2 ANQGSEA. The ends lost 6 bases at V and 4 bases at J; junction bases unmatched: 14.

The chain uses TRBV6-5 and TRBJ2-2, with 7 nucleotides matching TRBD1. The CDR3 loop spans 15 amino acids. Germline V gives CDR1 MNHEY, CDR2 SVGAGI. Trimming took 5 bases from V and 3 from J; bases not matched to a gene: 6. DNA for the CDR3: TGTGCCAGCAGTCCGACAGGGTTGGACACCGGGGAGCTGTTTTTT. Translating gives CASSPTGLDTGELFF.

CDR3 in DNA: TGCAGTGCTAGCCCCGCCTACGAGCAGTACTTC. Its translation: CSASPAYEQYF. The V call is TRBV20-1, the J call TRBJ2-7; the D is unclear. The V end was cut by 3 bases, the J end by 2 bases, with 5 bases between. The germline V gene has CDR1 DFQATT and CDR2 SNEGSKA (reference sequence). The CDR3 totals 11 residues.

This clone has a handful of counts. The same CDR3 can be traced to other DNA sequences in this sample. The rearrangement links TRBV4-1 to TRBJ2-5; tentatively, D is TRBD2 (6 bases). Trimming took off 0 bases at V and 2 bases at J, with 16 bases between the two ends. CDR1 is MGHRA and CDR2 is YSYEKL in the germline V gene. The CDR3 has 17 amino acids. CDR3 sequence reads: CASSQDGSGADQETQYF. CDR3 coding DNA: TGCGCCAGCAGCCAAGATGGTAGCGGAGCGGATCAAGAGACCCAGTACTTC.

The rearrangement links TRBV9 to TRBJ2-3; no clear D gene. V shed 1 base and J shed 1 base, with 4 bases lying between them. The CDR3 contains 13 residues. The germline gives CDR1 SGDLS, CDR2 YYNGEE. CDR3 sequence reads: CASSVTGTDTQYF. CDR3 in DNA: TGTGCCAGCAGCGTAACGGGCACAGATACGCAGTATTTT.

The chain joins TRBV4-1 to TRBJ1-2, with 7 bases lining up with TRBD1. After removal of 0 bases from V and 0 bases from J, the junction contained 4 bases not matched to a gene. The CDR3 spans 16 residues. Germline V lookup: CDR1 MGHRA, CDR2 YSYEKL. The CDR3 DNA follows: TGCGCCAGCAGCCAAGATGGCACAGGGGCTAACTATGGCTACACCTTC. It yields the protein CASSQDGTGANYGYTF.

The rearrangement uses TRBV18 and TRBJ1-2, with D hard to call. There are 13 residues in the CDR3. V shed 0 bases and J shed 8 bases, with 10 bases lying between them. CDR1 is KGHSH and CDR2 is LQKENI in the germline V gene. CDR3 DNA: TGTGCCAGCTCACCACCAGGGCGGGAGGGCTACACCTTC. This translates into CASSPPGREGYTF. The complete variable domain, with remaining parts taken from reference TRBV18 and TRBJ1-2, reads NAGVMQNPRHLVRRRGQEARLRCSPMKGHSHVYWYRQLPEEGLKFMVYLQKENIIDESGMPKERFSAEFPKEGPSILRIQQVVRGDSAAYFCASSPPGREGYTFGSGTRLTVV.

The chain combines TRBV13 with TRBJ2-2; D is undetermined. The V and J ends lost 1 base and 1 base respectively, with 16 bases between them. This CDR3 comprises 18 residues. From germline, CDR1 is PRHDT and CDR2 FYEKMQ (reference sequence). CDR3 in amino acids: CASSLDGWGGRNTGELFF. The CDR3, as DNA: TGTGCCAGCAGCTTAGATGGATGGGGTGGGCGGAACACCGGGGAGCTGTTTTTT.

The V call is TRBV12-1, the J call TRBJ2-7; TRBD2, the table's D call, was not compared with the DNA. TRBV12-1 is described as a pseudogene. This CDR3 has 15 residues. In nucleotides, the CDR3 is TGTGCCAGCAGCTGCCGGGGACTAGTTCCCTACGAGCAGTACTTC. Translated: CASSCRGLVPYEQYF.

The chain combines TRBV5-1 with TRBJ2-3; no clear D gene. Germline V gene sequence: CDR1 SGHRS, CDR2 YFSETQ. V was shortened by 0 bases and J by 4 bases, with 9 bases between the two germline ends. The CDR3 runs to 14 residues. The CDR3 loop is CASSLGRNADTQYF. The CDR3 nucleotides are TGCGCCAGCAGCTTGGGTAGAAACGCAGATACGCAGTATTTT.

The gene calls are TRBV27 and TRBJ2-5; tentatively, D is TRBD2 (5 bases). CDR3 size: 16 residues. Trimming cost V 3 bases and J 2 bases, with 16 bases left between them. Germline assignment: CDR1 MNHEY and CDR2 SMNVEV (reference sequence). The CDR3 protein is CASSLIGSGDQETQYF. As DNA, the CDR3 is TGTGCCAGCAGTTTGATCGGTTCCGGGGATCAAGAGACCCAGTACTTC.

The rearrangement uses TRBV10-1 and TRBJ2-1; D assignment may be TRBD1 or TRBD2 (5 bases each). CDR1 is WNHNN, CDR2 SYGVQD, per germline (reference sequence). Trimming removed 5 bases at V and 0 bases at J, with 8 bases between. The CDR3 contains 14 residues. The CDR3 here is CASSPGSSYNEQFF. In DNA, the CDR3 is TGCGCCAGCAGTCCAGGGAGCTCCTACAATGAGCAGTTCTTC.

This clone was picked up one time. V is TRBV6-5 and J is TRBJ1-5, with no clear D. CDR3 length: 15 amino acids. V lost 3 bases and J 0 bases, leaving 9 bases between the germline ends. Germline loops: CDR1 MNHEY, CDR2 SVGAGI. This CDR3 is CASSYDGSSNQPQHF. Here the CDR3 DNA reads TGTGCCAGCAGTTATGACGGATCTAGCAATCAGCCCCAGCATTTT.

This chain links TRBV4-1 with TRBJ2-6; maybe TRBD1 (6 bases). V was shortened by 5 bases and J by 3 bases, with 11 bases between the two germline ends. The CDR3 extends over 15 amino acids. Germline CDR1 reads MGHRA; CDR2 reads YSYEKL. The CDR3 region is CASSSTGNGANVLTF. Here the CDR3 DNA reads TGCGCCAGCAGCTCCACAGGGAATGGGGCCAACGTCCTGACTTTC.

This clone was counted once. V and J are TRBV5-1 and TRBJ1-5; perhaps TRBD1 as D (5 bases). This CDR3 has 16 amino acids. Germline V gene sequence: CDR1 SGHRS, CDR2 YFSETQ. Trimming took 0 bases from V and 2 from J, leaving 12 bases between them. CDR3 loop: CASSLEGLSGNQPQHF. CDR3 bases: TGCGCCAGCAGCTTGGAGGGGTTGTCGGGCAATCAGCCCCAGCATTTT.

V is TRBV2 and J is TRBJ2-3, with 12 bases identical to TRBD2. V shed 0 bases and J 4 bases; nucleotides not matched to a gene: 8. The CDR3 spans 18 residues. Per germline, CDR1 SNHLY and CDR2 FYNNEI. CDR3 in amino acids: CASSEARLAGAQADTQYF. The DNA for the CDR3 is TGTGCCAGCAGTGAAGCCCGACTAGCGGGGGCGCAGGCAGATACGCAGTATTTT.

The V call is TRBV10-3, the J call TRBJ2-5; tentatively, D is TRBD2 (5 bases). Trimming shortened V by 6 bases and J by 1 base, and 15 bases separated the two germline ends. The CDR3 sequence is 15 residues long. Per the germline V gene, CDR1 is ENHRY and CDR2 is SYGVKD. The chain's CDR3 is CAISREAPPQETQYF. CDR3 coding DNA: TGTGCCATCAGCCGGGAAGCCCCCCCCCAAGAGACCCAGTACTTC.

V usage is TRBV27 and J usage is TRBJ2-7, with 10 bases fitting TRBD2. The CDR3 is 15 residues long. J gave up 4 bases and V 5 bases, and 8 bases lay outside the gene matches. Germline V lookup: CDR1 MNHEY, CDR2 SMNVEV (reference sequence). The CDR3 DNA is TGTGCCAGCAGTCCGTACCTAGCGGGAGTGTACGAGCAGTACTTC. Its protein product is CASSPYLAGVYEQYF.

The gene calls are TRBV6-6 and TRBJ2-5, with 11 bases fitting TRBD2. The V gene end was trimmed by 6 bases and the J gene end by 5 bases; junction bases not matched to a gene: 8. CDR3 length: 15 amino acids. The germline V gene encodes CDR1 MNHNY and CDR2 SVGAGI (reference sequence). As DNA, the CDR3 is TGTGCCAGCAGATTCTTAGCGGGGGGGCCGGAGACCCAGTACTTC. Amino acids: CASRFLAGGPETQYF.

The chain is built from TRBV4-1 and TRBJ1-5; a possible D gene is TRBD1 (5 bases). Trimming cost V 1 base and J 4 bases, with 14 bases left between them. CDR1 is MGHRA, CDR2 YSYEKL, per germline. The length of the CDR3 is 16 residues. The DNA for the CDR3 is TGCGCCAGCAGCCAAGTTGGGGGATATGGGAATCAGCCCCAGCATTTT. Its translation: CASSQVGGYGNQPQHF.

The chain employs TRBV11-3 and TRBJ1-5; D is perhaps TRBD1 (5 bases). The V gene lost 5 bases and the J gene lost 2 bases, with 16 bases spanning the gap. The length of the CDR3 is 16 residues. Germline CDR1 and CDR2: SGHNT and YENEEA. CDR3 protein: CASSKPGPPGNQPQHF. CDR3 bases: TGTGCCAGCAGCAAACCAGGGCCCCCTGGCAATCAGCCCCAGCATTTT. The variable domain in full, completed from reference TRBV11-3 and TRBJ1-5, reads EAGVVQSPRYKIIEKKQPVAFWCNPISGHNTLYWYLQNLGQGPELLIRYENEEAVDDSQLPKDRFSAERLKGVDSTLKIQPAELGDSAVYLCASSKPGPPGNQPQHFGDGTRLSIL.

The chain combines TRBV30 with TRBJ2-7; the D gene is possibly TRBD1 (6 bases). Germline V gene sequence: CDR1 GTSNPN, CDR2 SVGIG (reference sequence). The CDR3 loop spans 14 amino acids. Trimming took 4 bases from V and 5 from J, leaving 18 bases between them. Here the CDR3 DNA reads TGTGCCTGGAAGTACGGGACATCTTTCGACGAGCAGTACTTC. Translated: CAWKYGTSFDEQYF.

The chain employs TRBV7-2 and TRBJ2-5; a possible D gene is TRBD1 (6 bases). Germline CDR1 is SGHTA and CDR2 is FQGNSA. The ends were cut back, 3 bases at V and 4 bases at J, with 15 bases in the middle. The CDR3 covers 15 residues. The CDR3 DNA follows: TGTGCCAGCAGCTTGAGCCCACAGGGACGAGAGACCCAGTACTTC. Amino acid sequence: CASSLSPQGRETQYF. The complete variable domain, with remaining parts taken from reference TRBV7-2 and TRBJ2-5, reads GAGVSQSPSNKVTEKGKDVELRCDPISGHTALYWYRQSLGQGLEFLIYFQGNSAPDKSGLPSDRFSAERTGGSVSTLTIQRTQQEDSAVYLCASSLSPQGRETQYFGPGTRLLVL.

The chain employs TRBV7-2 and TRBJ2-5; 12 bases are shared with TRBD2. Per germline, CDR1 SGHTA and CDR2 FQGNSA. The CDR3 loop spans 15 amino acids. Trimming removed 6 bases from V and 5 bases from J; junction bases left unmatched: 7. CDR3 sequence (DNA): TGTGCCAGCAGTTACGCCGGGACTAGCGGGGAGACCCAGTACTTC. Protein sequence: CASSYAGTSGETQYF.

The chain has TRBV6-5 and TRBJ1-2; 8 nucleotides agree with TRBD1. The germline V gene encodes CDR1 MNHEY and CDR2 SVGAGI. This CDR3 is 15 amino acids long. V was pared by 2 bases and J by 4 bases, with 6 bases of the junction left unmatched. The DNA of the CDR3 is TGTGCCAGCAGTTACATATACAGGGGGATCTATGGCTACACCTTC. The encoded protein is CASSYIYRGIYGYTF.